This passage covers 27 T cell receptor beta chains from one sample sequenced in a study of blood T cell repertoires in COVID-19. Repertoires were generated with immunoSEQ multiplex PCR, while TCRdb's copy carries only in-frame clones and drops some. The sample gives around 200,000 clones, approximately 80% of which show up once; about 7% is in the top ten. The specimen sequenced was peripheral blood. The source of these receptors is a human donor in a cohort sampled during active COVID-19.

This clone was counted once. CDR3 protein: CASSLDGTALDYGYTF. The CDR3 DNA sequence: TGTGCCAGCAGCTTAGATGGCACAGCCCTGGACTATGGCTACACCTTC. The chain employs TRBV7-9 and TRBJ1-2; D is uncertain. Germline assignment: CDR1 SEHNR and CDR2 FQNEAQ (reference sequence). The CDR3 extends over 16 amino acids. Trimming removed 1 base from V and 3 bases from J, with 15 bases in between.

V is TRBV3-1 (or the pseudogene TRBV3-2) and J is TRBJ2-2; TRBD1 might be the D (5 bases). CDR3 length: 15 residues. V shed 6 bases and J shed 4 bases, with 15 bases lying between them. CDR1 is LGHDT, CDR2 YNNKEL, per germline (reference sequence). The CDR3 region is CASRPQERGTGELFF. CDR3 nucleotides: TGTGCCAGCAGACCACAGGAAAGGGGCACCGGGGAGCTGTTTTTT.

V gene TRBV9 combines with J gene TRBJ1-3; TRBD1 might be the D (6 bases). V dropped 4 bases and J dropped 0 bases, with 14 bases sitting between them. The CDR3 has 16 residues. Germline values: CDR1 SGDLS, CDR2 YYNGEE. The CDR3 DNA reads as TGTGCCAGCAGCACCAGGACAGATCGCTCTGGAAACACCATATATTTT. It specifies CASSTRTDRSGNTIYF. Based on the CDR3 plus reference TRBV9 and TRBJ1-3, the full variable domain is DSGVTQTPKHLITATGQRVTLRCSPRSGDLSVYWYQQSLDQGLQFLIQYYNGEERAKGNILERFSAQQFPDLHSELNLSSLELGDSALYFCASSTRTDRSGNTIYFGEGSWLTVV.

The chain recombines TRBV9 with TRBJ2-5; 8 bases map to TRBD1. The CDR3 is 13 amino acids. Germline V gives CDR1 SGDLS, CDR2 YYNGEE. The V and J ends lost 5 bases and 5 bases, in that order; junction bases with no gene match: 5. The CDR3 spells CASSDRGGETQYF. The CDR3 nucleotides read TGTGCCAGCAGTGACAGGGGTGGGGAGACCCAGTACTTC.

This clone was found once. The CDR3 region has the DNA TGTGCCAGCAGCTTCGAGGGGGCCAACGTCCTGACTTTC. The encoded protein is CASSFEGANVLTF. The J gene is TRBJ2-6, the V gene TRBV7-8; D call uncertain. Germline V gene sequence: CDR1 SGHVS, CDR2 FQNEAQ. The CDR3 extends over 13 amino acids. V was clipped by 3 bases and J by 4 bases, with 4 bases between them.

The chain couples TRBV10-3 to TRBJ1-4, with 8 positions matching TRBD1. This CDR3 is 14 amino acids long. Looked up from germline, CDR1 is ENHRY and CDR2 is SYGVKD. V dropped 3 bases and J dropped 8; count of bases not matched to a gene: 5. The CDR3 DNA is TGTGCCATCAGTGAACAGGGGGAGGGAGAAAAACTGTTTTTT. Translating it yields CAISEQGEGEKLFF.

This clone was counted once. The J gene is TRBJ2-7, the V gene TRBV12-3 or TRBV12-4, with D possibly TRBD1 on 5 matching bases. Deletions cut 5 bases from V and 2 bases from J, with 10 bases between. The CDR3 runs to 13 residues. The DNA for the CDR3 is TGTGCCAGCAGTACAGACAGCCCCTACGAGCAGTACTTC. It translates to CASSTDSPYEQYF.

This chain joins TRBV9 and TRBJ1-3; a weak D match, TRBD1 (5 bases). The length of the CDR3 is 15 residues. Trimming took 4 bases from V and 2 from J, leaving 13 bases between them. Germline values: CDR1 SGDLS, CDR2 YYNGEE. The CDR3 coding sequence is TGTGCCAGCAGCCCTTTGGGGCAGGCTGGAAACACCATATATTTT. Translated: CASSPLGQAGNTIYF.

This sequence joins TRBV6-5 and TRBJ1-1; TRBD1 aligns across 7 bases. Germline CDR1 MNHEY, CDR2 SVGAGI. The V and J ends lost 6 bases and 4 bases, in that order; junction bases with no gene match: 2. The CDR3 is made up of 12 amino acids. The CDR3 loop reads CASRPGGTEAFF. CDR3 bases: TGTGCCAGCAGACCAGGGGGCACTGAAGCTTTCTTT.

The chain recombines TRBV9 with TRBJ2-3; TRBD2 agrees at 9 bases. Germline CDR1 SGDLS, CDR2 YYNGEE. The CDR3 is 17 amino acids. V lost 3 bases, J lost 5 bases, and 13 bases stayed unmatched. DNA for the CDR3: TGTGCCAGCAGCGCCAGTGGGGCGGGGGGGCCGGTAGATACGCAGTATTTT. Its translation is CASSASGAGGPVDTQYF. Complete variable domain (other parts from reference TRBV9 and TRBJ2-3): DSGVTQTPKHLITATGQRVTLRCSPRSGDLSVYWYQQSLDQGLQFLIQYYNGEERAKGNILERFSAQQFPDLHSELNLSSLELGDSALYFCASSASGAGGPVDTQYFGPGTRLTVL.

This clone came up once. This chain links TRBV28 with TRBJ2-5; the match to TRBD2 covers 9 bases. J was trimmed by 5 bases and V by 5 bases; bases with no gene match: 12. This CDR3 is 16 amino acids long. The germline V gene has CDR1 MDHEN and CDR2 SYDVKM. CDR3 bases: TGTGCCAGCAGTACGTCTAGCGGGGAGGGTTATGAGACCCAGTACTTC. This codes for CASSTSSGEGYETQYF.

The chain has TRBV27 and TRBJ2-1, with 14 positions matching TRBD2. In germline, CDR1 is MNHEY, CDR2 SMNVEV (reference sequence). The CDR3 extends over 18 amino acids. V lost 7 bases, J lost 0 bases, and 8 bases stayed unmatched. The CDR3 region is CASTRLTSGGASYNEQFF. Written as DNA, the CDR3 is TGTGCCAGCACCAGACTGACTAGCGGGGGGGCCTCCTACAATGAGCAGTTCTTC.

This chain connects TRBV5-1 to TRBJ2-1, with TRBD1 matching over 7 bases. The germline gives CDR1 SGHRS, CDR2 YFSETQ. J lost 9 bases, V lost 4 bases, and 4 bases had no gene match. The CDR3 sequence is 12 residues long. CDR3 in amino acids: CASSRRQGEQFF. The CDR3 region has the DNA TGCGCCAGCAGCCGTCGACAGGGTGAGCAGTTCTTC.

The V call is TRBV2, the J call TRBJ2-2; 9 bases are a match to TRBD2. V was clipped by 2 bases and J by 6 bases; unmatched bases: 7. The germline gives CDR1 SNHLY, CDR2 FYNNEI. The CDR3 contains 16 residues. The CDR3 DNA follows: TGTGCCAGCAGTGAACTGGCGGGGGGGCCCGCCGGGGAGCTGTTTTTT. Protein product: CASSELAGGPAGELFF. The full variable domain, its missing parts supplied by reference TRBV2 and TRBJ2-2, is EPEVTQTPSHQVTQMGQEVILRCVPISNHLYFYWYRQILGQKVEFLVSFYNNEISEKSEIFDDQFSVERPDGSNFTLKIRSTKLEDSAMYFCASSELAGGPAGELFFGEGSRLTVL.

The chain joins TRBV29-1 to TRBJ1-1; TRBD1 is a possible D gene (6 bases). Trimming pared 7 bases from V and 0 bases from J, leaving 21 bases between. The CDR3 covers 16 residues. Looked up from germline, CDR1 is SQVTM and CDR2 is ANQGSEA. CDR3 amino acids: CSAFGRGNFVNTEAFF. In DNA form, the CDR3 reads TGCAGCGCCTTTGGGAGGGGGAATTTTGTGAACACTGAAGCTTTCTTT.

The V gene is TRBV6-5, the J gene TRBJ2-7; D ambiguous. CDR1 is MNHEY, CDR2 SVGAGI, per germline. The CDR3 spans 13 residues. V lost 5 bases to trimming and J lost 5 bases, with 13 bases between them. CDR3 amino acids: CASSLLNSHEQYF. Here the CDR3 DNA reads TGTGCCAGCAGTCTATTAAATAGCCACGAGCAGTACTTC.

This chain joins TRBV15 and TRBJ1-1; D call uncertain. V lost 0 bases and J 6 bases, leaving 11 bases between the germline ends. CDR3 length: 14 residues. The germline CDR1 and CDR2 sequences are LNHNV and YYDKDF (reference sequence). In nucleotides, the CDR3 is TGTGCCACCAGCAGAGAGGTCTCGGTCTCTGAAGCTTTCTTT. It is translated as CATSREVSVSEAFF.

The chain uses TRBV2 and TRBJ2-5, with a tentative D call TRBD2 (5 bases). CDR3 length: 13 residues. The germline CDR1 and CDR2 sequences are SNHLY and FYNNEI. Trimming stripped 11 bases from V and 3 bases from J, with 16 bases between. The CDR3 sequence is CAGEDGLEETQYF. The CDR3 DNA sequence: TGTGCCGGGGAAGACGGACTGGAAGAGACCCAGTACTTC. Supplemented by reference TRBV2 and TRBJ2-5, the full variable domain reads EPEVTQTPSHQVTQMGQEVILRCVPISNHLYFYWYRQILGQKVEFLVSFYNNEISEKSEIFDDQFSVERPDGSNFTLKIRSTKLEDSAMYFCAGEDGLEETQYFGPGTRLLVL.

This clone appeared once. The J gene is TRBJ1-2, the V gene TRBV7-9; 7 bases map to TRBD1. Germline V CDR1 and CDR2: SEHNR, FQNEAQ (reference sequence). With 5 bases clipped from V and 3 bases from J, the junction kept 6 bases outside the gene matches. The CDR3 length is 14 residues. Here the CDR3 reads CASSPGQGDYGYTF. The CDR3 DNA reads as TGTGCCAGCAGCCCCGGGCAGGGGGACTATGGCTACACCTTC.

This clone was seen once. J is TRBJ1-2 and V is TRBV24-1; TRBD1 agrees at 9 bases. The CDR3 contains 13 residues. Per the germline V gene, CDR1 is KGHDR and CDR2 is SFDVKD. J was trimmed by 8 bases and V by 3 bases; bases with no gene match: 3. CDR3 amino acids: CATSDGQGRGYTF. In DNA, the CDR3 is TGTGCCACCAGTGATGGACAGGGGAGAGGCTACACCTTC.

The chain uses TRBV2 and TRBJ2-1, with a tentative D call TRBD1 (6 bases). Germline V gene lookup returns CDR1 SNHLY and CDR2 FYNNEI. CDR3 size: 13 residues. Trimming took off 1 base at V and 12 bases at J, with 13 bases between the two ends. Written as DNA, the CDR3 is TGTGCCAGCAGTGAAGGTTTGCAGGGGAGGCAGTTCTTC. Its protein is CASSEGLQGRQFF.

This chain connects TRBV6-5 to TRBJ1-1; 8 bases are shared with TRBD1. Germline V gene lookup returns CDR1 MNHEY and CDR2 SVGAGI. V trimming: 6 bases; J trimming: 7 bases; junction bases outside the gene matches: 4. The CDR3 runs to 12 residues. The CDR3: CASSRTGREAFF. Here the CDR3 DNA reads TGTGCCAGCAGCCGGACAGGGCGTGAAGCTTTCTTT.

V usage is TRBV5-4 and J usage is TRBJ1-1; D possibly corresponds to TRBD1 (5 bases). CDR1 and CDR2 from the germline V gene are SGHNT and YYREEE (reference sequence). The CDR3 runs to 14 residues. Trimming took 0 bases from V and 6 from J, leaving 12 bases between them. The CDR3 region is CASSLGGILAEAFF. In DNA form, the CDR3 reads TGTGCCAGCAGCTTGGGGGGCATATTGGCTGAAGCTTTCTTT.

The chain links TRBV12-3 or TRBV12-4 to TRBJ1-2, with D perhaps matching TRBD1 (5 bases). V was trimmed by 4 bases and J by 6 bases, leaving 9 bases between them. CDR3 length: 12 residues. The CDR3 DNA reads TGTGCCAGCAGTTGGGGGGTGGATGGCTACACCTTC. Its translation is CASSWGVDGYTF.

This chain connects TRBV4-1 to TRBJ1-5; no definite D call. The CDR3 has 15 residues. The V end was cut by 0 bases, the J end by 6 bases, with 12 bases between. Germline V gene sequence: CDR1 MGHRA, CDR2 YSYEKL. The CDR3 loop is CASSQEDSTRQPQHF. In DNA form, the CDR3 reads TGCGCCAGCAGCCAAGAGGACTCGACGCGTCAGCCCCAGCATTTT.

In this sample, this clone turned up a few times. This sequence joins TRBV12-5 and TRBJ2-1; no reliable D call. Germline CDR1 reads LGHNT; CDR2 reads FRNRAP. The CDR3 loop spans 15 amino acids. V was shortened by 2 bases and J by 0 bases, with 8 bases between the two germline ends. CDR3 sequence reads: CASGLTSSSYNEQFF. CDR3 DNA sequence: TGTGCTAGTGGTTTGACTTCGAGCTCCTACAATGAGCAGTTCTTC.

This chain joins TRBV6-5 and TRBJ2-1; tentatively, D is TRBD2 (6 bases). Trimming took 2 bases from V and 4 from J, leaving 15 bases between them. Germline CDR1 is MNHEY and CDR2 is SVGAGI. This CDR3 has 16 residues. The DNA for the CDR3 is TGTGCCAGCAGTTACCGGCCGCCGGGGGATTACAATGAGCAGTTCTTC. Translating it yields CASSYRPPGDYNEQFF.